These T cell receptor beta chains were read from a single sample in a study of T-cell memory formation after mild COVID-19. TCRdb reprocessed the 5' RACE reads via MiXCR and lists one record per CDR3 protein. The sample has some 180,000 distinct CDR3 sequences, approximately 18% seen once. The sequencing sample was made of PBMCs or a T cell subset sorted from them (not recorded which). The receptors derive from a man younger than 35 who had mild COVID-19 (a few samples of this study predate the infection). Cell type and time point are not known. CDR3s include the opening cysteine and the closing phenylalanine or tryptophan. The D gene is left open where the match is weak. Clone size is shown for a subset of rows, as once, few, many or a class of expanded clone.

abundance	j_gene	v_gene	d_gene	CDR3aa	CDR3nt
few	TRBJ2-3	TRBV20-1	TRBD1	CSAGQASTDTQYF	TGCAGTGCGGGACAGGCGTCCACAGATACGCAGTATTTT
-	TRBJ1-2	TRBV7-2	TRBD1	CASSARDRGYGYTF	TGTGCCAGCAGCGCCCGGGACAGGGGCTATGGCTACACCTTC
few	TRBJ1-6	TRBV7-9	-	CASSLDPDIAPPLHF	TGTGCCAGCAGCTTAGACCCAGACATCGCGCCACCCCTCCACTTT
-	TRBJ1-1	TRBV7-3	-	CASSFSPWDTEAFF	TGTGCCAGCAGCTTTAGCCCGTGGGACACTGAAGCTTTCTTT
-	TRBJ2-1	TRBV12-3/TRBV12-4	-	CASSLAGGDNEQFF	TGTGCCAGCAGTTTAGCGGGGGGTGACAATGAGCAGTTCTTC
many	TRBJ1-5	TRBV4-3	-	CASSQASGHNQPQHF	TGCGCCAGCAGCCAAGCCTCGGGCCACAATCAGCCCCAGCATTTT
many	TRBJ1-2	TRBV6-2/TRBV6-3	TRBD1	CATSDREIYGYTF	TGTGCCACCTCCGACAGGGAAATCTATGGCTACACCTTC
few	TRBJ2-2	TRBV28	TRBD2	CATPGTTNTGELFF	TGTGCCACCCCCGGGACTACAAACACCGGGGAGCTGTTTTTT
few	TRBJ2-7	TRBV20-1	-	CSARGRNAHPYEQYF	TGCAGTGCTAGAGGGAGGAATGCCCATCCCTACGAGCAGTACTTC
-	TRBJ2-7	TRBV6-4	-	CASSGCWGDEQYF	TGTGCCAGCAGTGGTTGCTGGGGCGACGAGCAGTACTTC
-	TRBJ2-2	TRBV2	-	CASTRDGSTGELFF	TGTGCCAGCACCAGGGATGGAAGCACCGGGGAGCTGTTTTTT
few	TRBJ1-6	TRBV7-2	TRBD1	CASSLVSGGNSPLHF	TGTGCCAGCAGCTTAGTTTCAGGGGGGAATTCACCCCTCCACTTT
-	TRBJ2-3	TRBV25-1	TRBD2	CASRAAGGQDTQYF	TGTGCCAGCAGAGCAGCGGGGGGCCAGGATACGCAGTATTTT
-	TRBJ2-5	TRBV20-1	-	CSAREVQLQETQYF	TGCAGTGCTAGAGAGGTACAGCTGCAAGAGACCCAGTACTTC
few	TRBJ1-1	TRBV20-1	TRBD1	CSAKTFDRVNTEAFF	TGCAGTGCCAAAACCTTCGACAGGGTGAACACTGAAGCTTTCTTT
-	TRBJ2-5	TRBV20-1	-	CSAHPRVGQETQYF	TGCAGTGCTCACCCGAGAGTAGGTCAAGAGACCCAGTACTTC
-	TRBJ1-5	TRBV7-8	-	CASSFGGAGQPQHF	TGTGCCAGCAGCTTTGGGGGGGCAGGTCAGCCCCAGCATTTT
-	TRBJ1-2	TRBV7-2	-	CASSLGSGERSGYTF	TGTGCCAGCAGCTTAGGGTCAGGGGAAAGAAGTGGCTACACCTTC
-	TRBJ1-2	TRBV6-5	TRBD1	CASSYSGRGEGYGYTF	TGTGCCAGCAGTTACTCCGGCAGGGGGGAGGGCTATGGCTACACCTTC
-	TRBJ2-3	TRBV7-9	-	CASSLARTKSTDTQYF	TGTGCCAGCAGCTTAGCTAGGACCAAGAGCACAGATACGCAGTATTTT
few	TRBJ1-1	TRBV5-1	TRBD1	CASSNRTGGILNTEAFF	TGCGCCAGCAGCAACCGGACAGGGGGCATCCTTAACACTGAAGCTTTCTTT
-	TRBJ2-3	TRBV5-1	-	CASSSQRFPTDTQYF	TGCGCCAGCAGCTCCCAAAGGTTTCCAACAGATACGCAGTATTTT
once	TRBJ2-5	TRBV5-1	-	CASKRDETQYF	TGCGCCAGCAAAAGGGACGAGACCCAGTACTTC
-	TRBJ2-3	TRBV9	-	CASSVARGSTDTQYF	TGTGCCAGCAGCGTAGCGAGAGGCAGCACAGATACGCAGTATTTT
-	TRBJ2-5	TRBV29-1	-	CSVVKAQETQYF	TGCAGCGTTGTGAAAGCTCAAGAGACCCAGTACTTC
few	TRBJ1-1	TRBV7-9	-	CASSPGGRGSTEAFF	TGTGCCAGCAGCCCCGGGGGGCGGGGGAGTACTGAAGCTTTCTTT
-	TRBJ2-5	TRBV10-3	TRBD2	CAISEPLAGGLVTQYF	TGTGCCATCAGTGAGCCCCTAGCGGGGGGGCTAGTGACCCAGTACTTC
few	TRBJ2-7	TRBV20-1	-	CSATPIIGGIYEQYF	TGCAGTGCTACCCCCATTATTGGGGGGATCTACGAGCAGTACTTC
-	TRBJ2-3	TRBV24-1	TRBD2	CATRGGITDTQYF	TGTGCCACGCGCGGGGGGATCACAGATACGCAGTATTTT